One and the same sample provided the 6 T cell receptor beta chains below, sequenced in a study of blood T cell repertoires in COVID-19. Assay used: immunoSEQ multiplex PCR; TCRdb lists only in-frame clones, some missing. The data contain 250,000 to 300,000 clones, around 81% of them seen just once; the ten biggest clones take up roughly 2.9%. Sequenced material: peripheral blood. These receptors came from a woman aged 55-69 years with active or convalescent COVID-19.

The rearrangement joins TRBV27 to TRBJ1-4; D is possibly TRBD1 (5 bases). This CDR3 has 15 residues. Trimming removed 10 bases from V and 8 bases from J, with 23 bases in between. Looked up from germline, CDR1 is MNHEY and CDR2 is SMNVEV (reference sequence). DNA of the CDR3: TGTGCCAACACAACGACGGGGGAGGTTTGCGAAAAACTGTTTTTT. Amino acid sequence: CANTTTGEVCEKLFF.

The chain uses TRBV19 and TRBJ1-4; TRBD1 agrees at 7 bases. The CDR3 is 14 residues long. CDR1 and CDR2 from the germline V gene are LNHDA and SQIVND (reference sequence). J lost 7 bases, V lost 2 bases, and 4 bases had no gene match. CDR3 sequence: CASSISQGGEKLFF. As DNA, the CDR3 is TGTGCCAGTAGTATAAGCCAGGGGGGTGAAAAACTGTTTTTT.

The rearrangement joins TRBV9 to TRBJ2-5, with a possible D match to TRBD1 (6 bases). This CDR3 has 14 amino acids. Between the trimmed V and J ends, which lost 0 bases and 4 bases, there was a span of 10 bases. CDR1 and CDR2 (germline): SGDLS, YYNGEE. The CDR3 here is CASSVAVGGETQYF. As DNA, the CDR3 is TGTGCCAGCAGCGTAGCGGTAGGGGGAGAGACCCAGTACTTC.

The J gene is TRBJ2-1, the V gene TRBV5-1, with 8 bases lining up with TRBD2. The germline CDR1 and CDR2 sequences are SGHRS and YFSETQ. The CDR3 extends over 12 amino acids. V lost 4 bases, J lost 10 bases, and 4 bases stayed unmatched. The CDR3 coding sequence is TGCGCCAGCAGCGATAGCGGGGTAGAGCAGTTCTTC. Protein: CASSDSGVEQFF.

CDR3: CASSPERGPGQACSGNTIYF. The CDR3 DNA sequence: TGTGCCAGCAGCCCAGAAAGGGGTCCGGGACAGGCATGCTCTGGAAACACCATATATTTT. The chain employs TRBV21-1 and TRBJ1-3; the D segment call TRBD1 is taken from the table without a DNA check. TRBV21-1 represents a pseudogene. The CDR3 runs 20 residues.

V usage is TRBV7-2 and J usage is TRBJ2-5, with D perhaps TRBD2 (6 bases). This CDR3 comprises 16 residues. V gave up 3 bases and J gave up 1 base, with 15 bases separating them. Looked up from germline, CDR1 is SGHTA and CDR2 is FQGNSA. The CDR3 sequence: CASSFLGSSAQETQYF. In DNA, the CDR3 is TGTGCCAGCAGCTTCCTGGGGTCTAGCGCCCAAGAGACCCAGTACTTC. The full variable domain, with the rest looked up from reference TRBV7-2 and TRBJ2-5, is GAGVSQSPSNKVTEKGKDVELRCDPISGHTALYWYRQSLGQGLEFLIYFQGNSAPDKSGLPSDRFSAERTGGSVSTLTIQRTQQEDSAVYLCASSFLGSSAQETQYFGPGTRLLVL.